Sequencing of this TCR beta chain was carried out in a study of Tregs in tolerant kidney transplant recipients. Germline trimming cut 2 bases from V and 6 bases from J; bases unmatched to any gene: 1. CDR3 length: 15 amino acids. CDR1 MRHNA and CDR2 SNTAGT come from the germline V gene. Method: immunoSEQ multiplex PCR; TCRdb's copy keeps in-frame clones and lacks some. The repertoire holds tens of thousands of clones, with around 93% as singletons. The source is a human donor who received a combined kidney and bone marrow transplant. The sample was Tregs from blood, taken before the transplant. The rearrangement links TRBV6-4 to TRBJ2-1; TRBD2 matches at 13 bases. The DNA of the CDR3 is TGTGCCAGCAGTGACAGGACTAGCGGGAGCAATGAGCAGTTCTTC. Translating gives CASSDRTSGSNEQFF.